A single sample gave rise to the 24 T cell receptor beta chains below, sequenced in a study of blood T cells in healthy people across ages (dated by TCRdb to between 2015 and 2016). Library construction relied on 5' RACE. TCRdb records Illumina HiSeq 2500 as the sequencer. The second PCR ran for about 7 to 11 cycles and used a J-beta primer mix along with a sample-barcoded 5' primer. TCRdb reanalyzed the raw reads on its own, using fastp at Q25 for trimming and MiXCR for clone calling, and kept in-frame beta chains. Rows are unified per CDR3 protein, each entry keeping the most common DNA and genes. The sample contains 1.5 million to 2 million distinct CDR3 sequences, about 49% of them found a single time. The ten largest account for 2.1% of the sample. What was sequenced was blood. Every receptor here comes from a woman in her thirties or forties in good health.

This clonotype was recorded a few times. The chain employs TRBV20-1 and TRBJ2-7, with TRBD1 as a possible D gene (5 bases). The CDR3 totals 13 residues. V lost 3 bases and J lost 3, with 12 bases in between. CDR1 is DFQATT and CDR2 is SNEGSKA in the germline V gene (reference sequence). The DNA of the CDR3 is TGCAGTGCTAGGGACACTCCCTACTACGAGCAGTACTTC. This sequence encodes CSARDTPYYEQYF.

J is TRBJ2-1 and V is TRBV7-9; possibly TRBD2 for D (6 bases). This CDR3 comprises 17 residues. The V end was cut by 1 base, the J end by 5 bases, with 18 bases between. CDR1 SEHNR and CDR2 FQNEAQ come from the germline V gene (reference sequence). The CDR3 DNA sequence: TGTGCCAGCAGCTTAGAGGCTGGGCGGGGCCATAACAATGAGCAGTTCTTC. It specifies CASSLEAGRGHNNEQFF.

The V gene is TRBV11-3, the J gene TRBJ2-5; 7 bases align to TRBD2. Germline lookup yields CDR1 SGHNT and CDR2 YENEEA. V dropped 4 bases and J dropped 4; count of bases not matched to a gene: 12. The CDR3 loop spans 16 amino acids. Here the CDR3 reads CASSSPTGGGGETQYF. Written as DNA, the CDR3 is TGTGCCAGCAGCTCGCCTACTGGCGGGGGAGGAGAGACCCAGTACTTC.

The genes are TRBV27 and TRBJ2-7, with 9 bases aligning to TRBD1. Germline trimming cut 7 bases from V and 3 bases from J; bases unmatched to any gene: 7. The germline V gene encodes CDR1 MNHEY and CDR2 SMNVEV (reference sequence). The CDR3 contains 14 residues. CDR3 residues: CASNAQGAVYEQYF. Written as DNA, the CDR3 is TGTGCCAGCAATGCACAGGGGGCGGTCTACGAGCAGTACTTC.

There are a few counts of this clonotype. The rearrangement joins TRBV6-2 or TRBV6-3 to TRBJ1-5; D gene uncertain. V lost 8 bases to trimming and J lost 8 bases, with 16 bases between them. Germline CDR1 and CDR2: MNHEY and SVGEGT. The CDR3 length is 13 residues. CDR3 bases: TGTGCCAGCCGACGGGTCCCCGCAAAGCCCCAGCATTTT. It is translated as CASRRVPAKPQHF.

The rearrangement joins TRBV27 to TRBJ2-1; 7 bases align to TRBD1. This CDR3 is built from 19 residues. After removal of 7 bases from V and 2 bases from J, the junction contained 20 bases not matched to a gene. The germline CDR1 and CDR2 sequences are MNHEY and SMNVEV (reference sequence). The CDR3 coding sequence is TGTGCCAGCAACCCCCTCGGGATTGGACAGGATGGCCCCTACAATGAGCAGTTCTTC. Translation gives CASNPLGIGQDGPYNEQFF.

Only a few counts were recorded for this clonotype. The rearrangement links TRBV4-3 to TRBJ2-3; weak D call: TRBD1 (6 bases). The V end was cut by 4 bases, the J end by 2 bases, with 13 bases between. CDR1 is LGHNA, CDR2 YSLEER, per germline. The CDR3 length is 15 residues. The CDR3 region is CASSRNRVNTDTQYF. The CDR3 DNA reads TGCGCCAGCAGCCGAAACAGGGTGAACACAGATACGCAGTATTTT.

The chain employs TRBV20-1 and TRBJ1-4, with 7 nucleotides matching TRBD1. Germline V gene data show CDR1 as DFQATT and CDR2 as SNEGSKA (reference sequence). V was clipped by 5 bases and J by 5 bases; unmatched bases: 11. CDR3 length equals 15 residues. CDR3 DNA sequence: TGCAGTGCTCCGATGCTCGGGACAGTCAATGAAAAACTGTTTTTT. Its translation is CSAPMLGTVNEKLFF.

This chain uses TRBV11-2 with TRBJ2-1, with D maybe TRBD1 (6 bases). The length of the CDR3 is 15 residues. Per germline, CDR1 SGHAT and CDR2 FQNNGV. Trimming left V 5 bases short and J 0 bases short, with 11 bases between. CDR3 DNA: TGTGCCAGCAGCGTTCCGGGACACTCCTACAATGAGCAGTTCTTC. Protein product: CASSVPGHSYNEQFF. Full variable domain (remainder filled in from reference TRBV11-2 and TRBJ2-1): EAGVAQSPRYKIIEKRQSVAFWCNPISGHATLYWYQQILGQGPKLLIQFQNNGVVDDSQLPKDRFSAERLKGVDSTLKIQPAKLEDSAVYLCASSVPGHSYNEQFFGPGTRLTVL.

The rearrangement joins TRBV20-1 to TRBJ2-1; the match to TRBD1 covers 7 bases. The CDR3 has 14 amino acids. Germline lookup yields CDR1 DFQATT and CDR2 SNEGSKA (reference sequence). The V gene end was trimmed by 6 bases and the J gene end by 2 bases; junction bases not matched to a gene: 7. CDR3 bases: TGCAGTGCCCAGGACAGGTCGACCTACAATGAGCAGTTCTTC. It specifies CSAQDRSTYNEQFF.

V and J are TRBV25-1 and TRBJ2-1; D unresolved. CDR3 length: 11 residues. V shed 9 bases and J shed 10 bases, with 13 bases lying between them. The germline V gene has CDR1 MGHDK and CDR2 SYGVNS. As DNA, the CDR3 is TGTGCCAGTATCCTAGGGAACGAGCAGTTCTTC. Translating gives CASILGNEQFF.

V gene TRBV20-1 combines with J gene TRBJ2-3; 10 bases align to TRBD1. V gave up 4 bases and J gave up 5 bases; unmatched junction bases: 15. The CDR3 totals 17 residues. Looked up from germline, CDR1 is DFQATT and CDR2 is SNEGSKA (reference sequence). As DNA, the CDR3 is TGCAGTGCTATTAATTGGGACAGGGGCACACAAAGAGATACGCAGTATTTT. It translates to CSAINWDRGTQRDTQYF.

The V and J genes are TRBV28 and TRBJ2-7; D is possibly TRBD2 (5 bases). Trimming removed 3 bases at V and 7 bases at J, with 16 bases between. This CDR3 spans 14 amino acids. The germline V gene has CDR1 MDHEN and CDR2 SYDVKM. For the CDR3, the DNA is TGTGCCAGCAGTTTGCCGGGAACCTACAATGAGCAGTACTTC. Translating it yields CASSLPGTYNEQYF.

In regard to this clonotype: Sequence at one end of the junction differs from germline and may be a read error. The gene calls are TRBV9 and TRBJ2-6, with a tentative D call TRBD1 (5 bases). The CDR3 is 14 residues long. CDR1 and CDR2 (germline): SGDLS, YYNGEE. The CDR3 here is CASSADSGADVLTF. CDR3 nucleotides: TGTGCCAGCAGCGCCGACTCTGGGGCCGACGTCCTGACTTTC.

The J gene is TRBJ1-2, the V gene TRBV20-1; TRBD1 matches 9 bases. Germline CDR1 DFQATT, CDR2 SNEGSKA (reference sequence). The CDR3 is made up of 14 amino acids. Trimming took 6 bases from V and 3 from J; bases not matched to a gene: 8. The CDR3 sequence: CSARAQGADYGYTF. In DNA, the CDR3 is TGCAGTGCCAGGGCACAGGGGGCGGACTATGGCTACACCTTC.

This sequence joins TRBV4-2 and TRBJ2-7, with 8 bases matching TRBD2. J lost 5 bases, V lost 5 bases, and 5 bases had no gene match. There are 13 residues in the CDR3. Per germline, CDR1 LGHNA and CDR2 YNFKEQ. The CDR3 region is CASSTLTSDEQYF. The CDR3 DNA follows: TGTGCCAGCAGCACGTTGACTAGCGACGAGCAGTACTTC.

This clonotype was seen more than once but under ten times. The chain joins TRBV20-1 to TRBJ2-1; 10 nucleotides line up with TRBD2. This CDR3 has 15 residues. Trimming removed 6 bases from V and 3 bases from J; junction bases left unmatched: 8. Per germline, CDR1 DFQATT and CDR2 SNEGSKA (reference sequence). CDR3 nucleotides: TGCAGTGCGGGAGCGGGGGGGGTGAACTACAATGAGCAGTTCTTC. This gives the protein CSAGAGGVNYNEQFF.

This clonotype was recorded a few times. The chain carries TRBV5-1 and TRBJ2-1; TRBD1 aligns across 9 bases. CDR3 length: 17 amino acids. Germline V lookup: CDR1 SGHRS, CDR2 YFSETQ. V gave up 0 bases and J gave up 7 bases; unmatched junction bases: 11. The CDR3 coding sequence is TGCGCCAGCAGCTTGGGGCTACGACAGGGGGTCTCTAATGAGCAGTTCTTC. Translating it yields CASSLGLRQGVSNEQFF.

The CDR3 here is CASSLTPALGRGVQETQYF. Here the CDR3 DNA reads TGTGCCAGCAGTTTAACGCCGGCGCTTGGGCGGGGGGTCCAAGAGACCCAGTACTTC. The chain recombines TRBV12-3 or TRBV12-4 with TRBJ2-5; 8 nucleotides agree with TRBD2. This CDR3 comprises 19 residues. The J segment lost 1 base and the V segment lost 2 bases, leaving 15 bases of the junction unmatched.

This clonotype was recorded a few times. This sequence joins TRBV29-1 and TRBJ2-3, with TRBD1 matching over 11 bases. The V and J ends lost 5 bases and 7 bases, in that order; junction bases with no gene match: 14. The CDR3 has 16 residues. CDR1 is SQVTM and CDR2 is ANQGSEA in the germline V gene. The CDR3: CSVSSGTGGKLYTQYF. CDR3 bases: TGCAGCGTTAGTTCCGGGACAGGGGGAAAGCTCTATACGCAGTATTTT.

This chain joins TRBV2 and TRBJ2-5; D is perhaps TRBD2 (5 bases). The DNA end lines up better with TRBJ2-7; the J call may be wrong. CDR3 length equals 11 residues. Germline values: CDR1 SNHLY, CDR2 FYNNEI. The CDR3 reads CASKREYEQYF. CDR3 in DNA: TGTGCCAGCAAGAGGGAATACGAGCAGTACTTC.

This clonotype was counted a few times. V usage is TRBV3-1 and J usage is TRBJ2-1; possibly TRBD2 for D (5 bases). The CDR3 has 15 amino acids. V was cut by 0 bases and J by 7 bases, with 13 bases left in between. Germline V gene sequence: CDR1 LGHDT, CDR2 YNNKEL (reference sequence). The CDR3 region has the DNA TGTGCCAGCAGCCAAGAACCTATGACGGGGAATGAGCAGTTCTTC. As protein: CASSQEPMTGNEQFF.

This clonotype turned up a few times. The chain uses TRBV10-3 and TRBJ2-7; weak D call: TRBD1 (5 bases). Trimming removed 1 base at V and 3 bases at J, with 13 bases between. This CDR3 contains 15 residues. The germline CDR1 and CDR2 sequences are ENHRY and SYGVKD. CDR3 bases: TGTGCCATCAGTGAGTTTAAGGACATCCTCTACGAGCAGTACTTC. This sequence encodes CAISEFKDILYEQYF.

The V and J genes are TRBV5-1 and TRBJ2-7; D remains ambiguous. The V gene's germline CDR1 is SGHRS and CDR2 YFSETQ. The CDR3 sequence is 13 residues long. Deletions cut 1 base from V and 1 base from J, with 6 bases between. CDR3 bases: TGCGCCAGCAGCTTGTTGACGTCCTACGAGCAGTACTTC. Residues: CASSLLTSYEQYF. The full variable domain, completed using reference TRBV5-1 and TRBJ2-7, is KAGVTQTPRYLIKTRGQQVTLSCSPISGHRSVSWYQQTPGQGLQFLFEYFSETQRNKGNFPGRFSGRQFSNSRSEMNVSTLELGDSALYLCASSLLTSYEQYFGPGTRLTVT.